This passage covers 8 T cell receptor beta chains from one sample sequenced in a study of Ad26.COV2.S vaccination and SARS-CoV-2 variants (TCRdb year 2021). Library generation was performed with the immunoSEQ multiplex PCR assay. TCRdb took this table from immuneACCESS and kept in-frame rearrangements with V and J called. Such tables lack part of the clones; where checked against another copy, unresolved V genes explain under half of the gap, and the rest is unexplained. This sample comprises about 350,000 clones, less than 90% of them detected only once. 6.4% of the sample is held by the ten biggest clonotypes. The treatment or condition label for this specimen denotes: 15 to 20 received Ad26.COV2.S at low or high dose, single or two shots; about 5 received placebo; per-sample allocation not given. Repertoires of vaccine and placebo recipients were sequenced from samples taken on day 63 after the first injection.

Sequenced material: peripheral blood, taken in a trial of Ad26.COV2.S vaccine versus placebo. The source is a person aged 18-60 years who received the Ad26.COV2.S COVID-19 vaccine or a placebo.

The rearrangement links TRBV6-1 to TRBJ2-1; 9 bases fit TRBD2. V dropped 4 bases and J dropped 2; count of bases not matched to a gene: 6. From germline, CDR1 is MNHNS and CDR2 SASEGT. CDR3 length: 16 residues. For the CDR3, the DNA is TGTGCCAGCAGTGTAACTAGCGGGTTACCCTACAATGAGCAGTTCTTC. Its protein product is CASSVTSGLPYNEQFF.

The rearrangement links TRBV3-1 (or the pseudogene TRBV3-2) to TRBJ2-4; the D is unclear. V was clipped by 2 bases and J by 5 bases, with 4 bases between them. The germline V gene has CDR1 LGHDT and CDR2 YNNKEL (reference sequence). The CDR3 is 12 residues long. The CDR3 region has the DNA TGTGCCAGCAGCCAAACTGAAAACATTCAGTACTTC. Translated, it gives CASSQTENIQYF.

The rearrangement uses TRBV29-1 and TRBJ1-1; possible D gene TRBD1, 6 bases. The CDR3 loop spans 13 amino acids. V was cut by 6 bases and J by 0 bases, with 11 bases left in between. In germline, CDR1 is SQVTM, CDR2 ANQGSEA. The CDR3 DNA reads TGCAGCGTCGAGGAGGGGGTGAACACTGAAGCTTTCTTT. Protein: CSVEEGVNTEAFF.

This clone appeared once. This rearrangement joins TRBV5-1 to TRBJ1-2, with no clear D. The CDR3 totals 15 residues. From germline, CDR1 is SGHRS and CDR2 YFSETQ. V lost 0 bases to trimming and J lost 4 bases, with 13 bases between them. CDR3 coding DNA: TGCGCCAGCAGCTTGGACGGGGAAAAACGCTATGGCTACACCTTC. Its translation: CASSLDGEKRYGYTF. Based on the CDR3 plus reference TRBV5-1 and TRBJ1-2, the full variable domain is KAGVTQTPRYLIKTRGQQVTLSCSPISGHRSVSWYQQTPGQGLQFLFEYFSETQRNKGNFPGRFSGRQFSNSRSEMNVSTLELGDSALYLCASSLDGEKRYGYTFGSGTRLTVV.

The chain links TRBV5-4 to TRBJ2-7, with D unclear. V was clipped by 3 bases and J by 0 bases, with 7 bases between them. Germline CDR1 is SGHNT and CDR2 is YYREEE (reference sequence). The CDR3 is 13 amino acids. Here the CDR3 DNA reads TGTGCCAGCAGCTCTACGAGCTCCTACGAGCAGTACTTC. Residues: CASSSTSSYEQYF.

In its sample, this clone was seen a few times. The chain is built from TRBV4-2 and TRBJ2-3; 8 bases map to TRBD2. The CDR3 is 16 residues long. The ends lost 1 base at V and 4 bases at J; junction bases unmatched: 7. Germline V gene sequence: CDR1 LGHNA, CDR2 YNFKEQ. CDR3 loop: CASSQVLAEGADTQYF. The CDR3, as DNA: TGTGCCAGCAGCCAAGTACTAGCGGAGGGCGCAGATACGCAGTATTTT.

The chain is built from TRBV4-3 and TRBJ1-4; D gene ambiguous. The V and J ends lost 1 base and 4 bases respectively, with 10 bases between them. The CDR3 is 15 residues long. Germline V gives CDR1 LGHNA, CDR2 YSLEER. CDR3 amino acids: CASSQVHRSNEKLFF. The CDR3 nucleotides read TGCGCCAGCAGCCAAGTGCACCGGAGTAATGAAAAACTGTTTTTT.

The chain carries TRBV19 and TRBJ2-7, with 7 bases fitting TRBD1. Germline V gives CDR1 LNHDA, CDR2 SQIVND (reference sequence). Germline trimming cut 4 bases from V and 0 bases from J; bases unmatched to any gene: 9. The CDR3 totals 16 residues. CDR3 region: CASSNGQVPPSYEQYF. CDR3 sequence (DNA): TGTGCCAGTAGTAACGGACAGGTCCCCCCCTCCTACGAGCAGTACTTC.